Reported below is one T cell receptor (beta chain). There is no known antigen for this receptor. Base-call qualities are not available, and no considerably larger clone is one nucleotide away. The germline V gene yields KGHSH for CDR1 and LQKENI for CDR2. V is reduced by 1 base and J by 0 bases, leaving a spacing of 3 bases between them. Spanning cysteine to phenylalanine, the CDR3 consists of 14 amino acids. The retained sequence is limited to the CDR3, 42 bases, with the frame set at the first base. The CDR3 regions of human TCRbeta chains were subjected to immunosequencing. The authors' analysis ran thus. Repertoire TCRs were checked for matches against a reference library of SARS-CoV-2-specific TCRs that had been generated using the MIRA antigen-specificity platform. Breadth meant the fraction of unique TCRs that were SARS-CoV-2-associated, whereas depth meant the fraction of total T cells that were SARS-CoV-2-associated. Using the MIRA data, each spike-specific TCR was assigned both to the spike region to which the TCR was reactive and to a CD4 or CD8 class. Log10-transformed breadth and depth values were compared by one-way ANOVA with Sidak's multiple comparisons tests. TCRdb limited this immuneACCESS table to in-frame rearrangements with V and J called. A share of clones is missing; checked studies link under half to unresolved V genes, and the rest is unexplained. V, J and clone size were drawn from that table, and D and trimming were deduced from the DNA. Present in this sample are 97,000 or so clones, almost 85% of which were seen just once. Clones ranked in the top ten supply about a sixth of the sample.

This record comes from a study of T cell responses to AZD1222 COVID-19 vaccine listed by TCRdb under 2021. At the level of the whole study: AZD1222 recipients given second doses at about 4 weeks or at about 12 weeks were pooled, since spike-specific TCR depth and breadth were not found to differ between the two schedules. A total of 230 to 250 trial participants underwent TCR sequencing, of whom about 200 had received two doses of AZD1222 and approximately 26 had received two doses of the MenACWY control vaccine. Trial participants were enrolled by age into 18-55, 56-69 and 70-plus year subgroups, with approximately 150, 30 and 60 TCR-sequenced participants respectively.

In light of the paper, this sample's time point label describes: baseline before first vaccination. Vaccinee samples were obtained from the UK trials COV001 and COV002, which included a single-blind randomized controlled phase 2/3 trial of AZD1222 (ChAdOx1 nCoV-19) in healthy adults. For TCRbeta chain sequencing, PBMC samples from trial participants were taken at day 0 and at day 28 after the second dose. Study-wide findings and limitations: Only six or seven AZD1222 recipients were SARS-CoV-2 seropositive at baseline, limiting conclusions about previously exposed vaccinees. The 56-69-year group was small, and its depth increase did not reach significance, likely because of low power. CD4 TCRs associated with the vaccine covered the entire spike protein, and the dominant responses were in regions 160-218 and 743-854. Because no day 14 peak-response samples were available, the repertoires could be characterized only after the peak T cell response. Participants were mostly white British and included more females than males, and it was suggested by the authors that clonal diversity may have been underestimated. After two AZD1222 doses, spike-specific TCR breadth and depth were significantly higher than at day 0 and than in MenACWY recipients. Nearly half of unique spike-specific TCRs reportedly recognized epitopes outside regions mutated in the B.1.351 and B.1.1.7 variants.

The source of this sequence is an adult in good health. The chain couples TRBV18 to TRBJ1-4, with no reliable assignment of the D segment. Sequenced here: peripheral blood, sampled on day 0 of AZD1222 vaccination. The CDR3 has the sequence CASSPLATNEKLFF. The nucleotide sequence reads TGTGCCAGCTCACCACTCGCAACTAATGAAAAACTGTTTTTT.